Listed here are 25 T cell receptor beta chains from one sample, sequenced in a study of CD8 T cells in ankylosing spondylitis. TCRdb ran MiXCR on the 5' RACE reads and lists one entry per CDR3 protein. The table lists 150,000 to 200,000 distinct CDR3 sequences, 10% to 15% of them singletons. Material for sequencing was blood, either unsorted or a sorted T cell fraction (not recorded which). These receptors were taken from a female donor with ankylosing spondylitis or in good health (not recorded which).

This clonotype was picked up many times. V usage is TRBV12-3 or TRBV12-4 and J usage is TRBJ1-5; 7 nucleotides line up with TRBD1. Germline trimming cut 2 bases from V and 6 bases from J; bases unmatched to any gene: 7. There are 15 residues in the CDR3. The chain's CDR3 is CASSLYGAGGQPQHF. CDR3 sequence (DNA): TGTGCCAGCAGTTTATATGGGGCAGGGGGTCAGCCCCAGCATTTT.

About this clonotype: Germline is not matched at one junction end, which may reflect a read error. V and J are TRBV20-1 and TRBJ2-5, with TRBD2 matching 7 bases. CDR1 and CDR2 from the germline V gene are DFQATT and SNEGSKA (reference sequence). There are 14 residues in the CDR3. The CDR3: CSAGEGGGGETQYF. The CDR3 nucleotides read TGCAGTGCTGGAGAAGGCGGGGGTGGAGAGACCCAGTACTTC.

In this sample, this clonotype turned up many times. The chain carries TRBV7-8 and TRBJ2-7; D not resolved. CDR1 and CDR2 from the germline V gene are SGHVS and FQNEAQ. The CDR3 length is 11 residues. Between the trimmed V and J ends, which lost 6 bases and 5 bases, there was a span of 8 bases. CDR3 loop: CASRRSHEQYF. The CDR3 bases are TGTGCCAGCAGAAGAAGCCACGAGCAGTACTTC.

This sequence joins TRBV5-1 and TRBJ1-4; D gene ambiguous. Trimming left V 4 bases short and J 12 bases short, with 19 bases between. From germline, CDR1 is SGHRS and CDR2 YFSETQ. This CDR3 is 14 amino acids long. CDR3 region: CASSGGLGGSELFF. The CDR3 DNA reads TGCGCCAGCAGCGGTGGACTGGGAGGAAGTGAACTGTTTTTT. Using reference TRBV5-1 and TRBJ1-4 for the parts outside the CDR3, the full variable domain is KAGVTQTPRYLIKTRGQQVTLSCSPISGHRSVSWYQQTPGQGLQFLFEYFSETQRNKGNFPGRFSGRQFSNSRSEMNVSTLELGDSALYLCASSGGLGGSELFFGSGTQLSVL.

In this sample, this clonotype turned up many times. The V gene is TRBV4-1, the J gene TRBJ1-1, with 7 bases identical to TRBD1. After removal of 1 base from V and 2 bases from J, the junction contained 7 bases not matched to a gene. Looked up from germline, CDR1 is MGHRA and CDR2 is YSYEKL. CDR3 length: 16 amino acids. The CDR3 bases are TGCGCCAGCAGCCAAGTTTACAGGGGCCGAAACACTGAAGCTTTCTTT. This gives the protein CASSQVYRGRNTEAFF.

This sequence joins TRBV20-1 and TRBJ1-1; D uncertain. V was pared by 1 base and J by 7 bases, with 13 bases between. Germline CDR1 reads DFQATT; CDR2 reads SNEGSKA (reference sequence). The CDR3 sequence is 13 residues long. The chain's CDR3 is CSARGYREFEAFF. The CDR3, as DNA: TGCAGTGCTAGAGGTTATAGGGAATTTGAAGCTTTCTTT.

As regards this clonotype: A junction boundary mismatches the germline segment, possibly from a read error. The chain joins TRBV27 to TRBJ2-1, with D perhaps TRBD1 (6 bases). The CDR3 is 13 residues long. Germline V lookup: CDR1 MNHEY, CDR2 SMNVEV (reference sequence). The DNA for the CDR3 is TGTGCCAGCAGTGCCCGGACCGGGACATCCGAAATCTTC. Encoded protein: CASSARTGTSEIF.

For this clonotype: A much larger clone sits a single nucleotide away, making a read error possible. The V call is TRBV6-2 or TRBV6-3, the J call TRBJ1-1; D unclear. The CDR3 is made up of 13 amino acids. CDR1 MNHEY and CDR2 SVGEGT come from the germline V gene. In DNA form, the CDR3 reads TGTGCCTGCAGTTACTCCTGGAACACTGAAGCTTTCTTT. Protein: CACSYSWNTEAFF.

The chain couples TRBV18 to TRBJ2-7; TRBD2 matches 9 bases. The CDR3 has 14 residues. Germline V gene data show CDR1 as KGHSH and CDR2 as LQKENI. The ends lost 8 bases at V and 3 bases at J; junction bases unmatched: 8. The CDR3 here is CASRRTSEYYEQYF. The CDR3 DNA reads TGTGCCAGCCGGAGGACTAGCGAGTACTACGAGCAGTACTTC.

The chain links TRBV30 to TRBJ1-5, with D unresolved. With 4 bases removed from V and 2 bases from J, the gap between germline ends came to 12 bases. The germline CDR1 and CDR2 sequences are GTSNPN and SVGIG (reference sequence). The CDR3 consists of 14 residues. CDR3 in amino acids: CAWKPGIGNQPQHF. In DNA form, the CDR3 reads TGTGCCTGGAAACCGGGAATAGGCAATCAGCCCCAGCATTTT.

This sequence joins TRBV5-5 and TRBJ2-7; TRBD1 matches at 7 bases. Trimming removed 3 bases from V and 1 base from J; junction bases left unmatched: 7. Per germline, CDR1 SGHKS and CDR2 YYEKEE (reference sequence). The CDR3 consists of 15 residues. The CDR3 sequence: CASSSWTGPSYEQYF. CDR3 DNA sequence: TGTGCCAGCAGCTCTTGGACAGGACCATCCTACGAGCAGTACTTC. Complete variable domain (other parts from reference TRBV5-5 and TRBJ2-7): DAGVTQSPTHLIKTRGQQVTLRCSPISGHKSVSWYQQVLGQGPQFIFQYYEKEERGRGNFPDRFSARQFPNYSSELNVNALLLGDSALYLCASSSWTGPSYEQYFGPGTRLTVT.

This chain links TRBV6-1 with TRBJ1-2, with D tentatively TRBD1 (6 bases). Germline CDR1 is MNHNS and CDR2 is SASEGT. The CDR3 length is 14 residues. Trimming shortened V by 2 bases and J by 0 bases, and 7 bases separated the two germline ends. CDR3 sequence (DNA): TGTGCCAGCAGTGAACGGGGGCCTAACTATGGCTACACCTTC. The encoded protein is CASSERGPNYGYTF.

This clonotype was found once. The chain employs TRBV5-1 and TRBJ1-1, with 7 bases identical to TRBD1. The CDR3 is made up of 15 amino acids. Per the germline V gene, CDR1 is SGHRS and CDR2 is YFSETQ. V gave up 4 bases and J gave up 3 bases; unmatched junction bases: 9. CDR3 amino acids: CASSSRQGFDTEAFF. The DNA for the CDR3 is TGCGCCAGCAGCAGCCGACAGGGTTTCGACACTGAAGCTTTCTTT.

The chain recombines TRBV7-2 with TRBJ2-7, with D tentatively TRBD2 (6 bases). The end of the DNA is better explained by TRBJ2-1, so the J call may be wrong. CDR3 length equals 15 residues. The germline V gene has CDR1 SGHTA and CDR2 FQGNSA. CDR3 in amino acids: CASSGRAGSSYEQFF. CDR3 nucleotide sequence: TGTGCCAGCAGCGGAAGAGCGGGTAGCTCCTACGAGCAGTTCTTC.

Ten or more counts support this clonotype. J is TRBJ2-1 and V is TRBV12-3 or TRBV12-4; D is perhaps TRBD2 (5 bases). Trimming stripped 2 bases from V and 5 bases from J, with 13 bases between. The length of the CDR3 is 15 residues. The CDR3 coding sequence is TGTGCCAGCAGTTTATATACGAGCGGAAACAATGAGCAGTTCTTC. It specifies CASSLYTSGNNEQFF.

With regard to this clonotype: One end of the junction varies from germline; a read error may be responsible. The gene calls are TRBV18 and TRBJ2-7; D ambiguous. CDR3 length: 13 residues. In germline, CDR1 is KGHSH, CDR2 LQKENI. CDR3: CVSSPDPFYEQYF. The CDR3 nucleotides read TGTGTCAGCTCCCCGGACCCTTTCTACGAGCAGTACTTC.

This clonotype was seen repeatedly, ten times or more. V and J are TRBV14 and TRBJ2-5; D is ambiguous. The CDR3 is 11 residues long. Germline lookup yields CDR1 SGHDN and CDR2 FVKESK. V shed 5 bases and J shed 5 bases, with 6 bases lying between them. CDR3 nucleotide sequence: TGTGCCAGCAGCGCGTGGGAGACCCAGTACTTC. Its protein is CASSAWETQYF.

In its sample, this clonotype was seen a few times. V gene TRBV12-3 or TRBV12-4 combines with J gene TRBJ2-1; 14 bases fit TRBD2. J lost 12 bases, V lost 7 bases, and 11 bases had no gene match. The CDR3 is 15 residues long. CDR3 residues: CASTPGLAGVMSQFF. For the CDR3, the DNA is TGTGCCAGCACCCCGGGACTAGCGGGAGTGATGTCGCAGTTCTTC.

There are many counts of this clonotype. The chain carries TRBV6-5 and TRBJ2-1; D unclear. The germline V gene has CDR1 MNHEY and CDR2 SVGAGI. Trimming shortened V by 0 bases and J by 4 bases, and 7 bases separated the two germline ends. CDR3 length: 14 amino acids. CDR3 sequence (DNA): TGTGCCAGCAGTTACTCCGGGTATTACAATGAGCAGTTCTTC. It yields the protein CASSYSGYYNEQFF.

This clonotype was recorded at least ten times. V usage is TRBV27 and J usage is TRBJ2-1, with 8 nucleotides matching TRBD2. The germline V gene has CDR1 MNHEY and CDR2 SMNVEV (reference sequence). This CDR3 contains 17 residues. After removal of 6 bases from V and 0 bases from J, the junction contained 10 bases not matched to a gene. The CDR3 DNA is TGTGCCAGCAGCTCCGTAGCGGGACTCAGCTCCTACAATGAGCAGTTCTTC. It specifies CASSSVAGLSSYNEQFF.

Many counts were recorded for this clonotype. This chain joins TRBV7-8 and TRBJ2-5, with D perhaps TRBD2 (6 bases). Germline assignment: CDR1 SGHVS and CDR2 FQNEAQ. Trimming removed 5 bases from V and 3 bases from J, with 16 bases in between. This CDR3 has 15 amino acids. The CDR3 loop reads CASSPTLAIEETQYF. CDR3 coding DNA: TGTGCCAGCAGCCCAACCCTAGCGATCGAAGAGACCCAGTACTTC.

Ten or more counts support this clonotype. The chain uses TRBV4-3 and TRBJ2-1; D unclear. The CDR3 loop spans 15 amino acids. Trimming removed 4 bases at V and 1 base at J, with 11 bases between. Per germline, CDR1 LGHNA and CDR2 YSLEER. DNA of the CDR3: TGCGCCAGCAGCCGTGGATCCATTTCCTACAATGAGCAGTTCTTC. Protein: CASSRGSISYNEQFF.

This clonotype was observed a handful of times. The chain recombines TRBV25-1 with TRBJ2-7; 9 bases match TRBD2. Germline V gene lookup returns CDR1 MGHDK and CDR2 SYGVNS. V was pared by 3 bases and J by 5 bases, with 5 bases of the junction left unmatched. This CDR3 comprises 14 residues. CDR3 sequence: CASSDSGSWNEQYF. The CDR3 DNA follows: TGTGCCAGCAGTGATAGCGGGAGTTGGAACGAGCAGTACTTC.

This clonotype was observed at least ten times. V usage is TRBV27 and J usage is TRBJ2-3; 9 bases map to TRBD2. Trimming removed 3 bases from V and 4 bases from J; junction bases left unmatched: 8. Germline CDR1 is MNHEY and CDR2 is SMNVEV (reference sequence). The CDR3 runs 16 residues. Here the CDR3 reads CASSFGGLAGPDTQYF. The DNA of the CDR3 is TGTGCCAGCAGTTTCGGAGGTCTAGCGGGGCCAGATACGCAGTATTTT.

Here the CDR3 reads CSLGVTQETQYF. The CDR3 DNA reads as TGCAGCCTGGGCGTCACGCAAGAGACCCAGTACTTC. The chain carries TRBV29-1 and TRBJ2-5; D unresolved. V shed 8 bases and J shed 2 bases, with 12 bases lying between them. CDR1 SQVTM and CDR2 ANQGSEA come from the germline V gene. The CDR3 consists of 12 residues.